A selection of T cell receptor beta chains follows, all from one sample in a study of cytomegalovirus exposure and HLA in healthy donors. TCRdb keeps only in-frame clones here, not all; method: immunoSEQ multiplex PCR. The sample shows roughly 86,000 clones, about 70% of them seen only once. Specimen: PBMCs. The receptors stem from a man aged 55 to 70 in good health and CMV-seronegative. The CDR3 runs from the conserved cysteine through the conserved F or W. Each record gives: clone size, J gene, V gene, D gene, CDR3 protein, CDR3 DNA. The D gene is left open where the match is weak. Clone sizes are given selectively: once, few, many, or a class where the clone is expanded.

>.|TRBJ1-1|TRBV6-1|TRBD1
CASSPTGGKAFF
TGTGCCAGCAGCCCCACAGGGGGGAAAGCTTTCTTT
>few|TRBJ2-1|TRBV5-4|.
CASSLMGGMNEQFF
TGTGCCAGCAGCTTAATGGGGGGAATGAATGAGCAGTTCTTC
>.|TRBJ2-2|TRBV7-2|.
CASSLMASANTGELFF
TGTGCCAGCAGCCTGATGGCTAGCGCCAACACCGGGGAGCTGTTTTTT
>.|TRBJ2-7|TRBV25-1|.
CASGAGGRYEQYF
TGTGCCAGCGGGGCCGGAGGGAGATACGAGCAGTACTTC
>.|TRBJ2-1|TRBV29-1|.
CSDTGGRRNEQFF
TGCAGCGATACCGGCGGGCGGCGCAATGAGCAGTTCTTC
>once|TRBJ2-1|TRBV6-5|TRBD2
CASSSPTSGRGGEQFF
TGTGCCAGCAGTTCCCCGACTAGCGGGCGGGGGGGTGAGCAGTTCTTC
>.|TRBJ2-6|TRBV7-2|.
CASSLVLSGEFSGANVLTF
TGTGCCAGCAGCTTAGTCCTTTCGGGGGAGTTCTCTGGGGCCAACGTCCTGACTTTC
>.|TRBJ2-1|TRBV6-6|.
CASSSATRGGEQFF
TGTGCCAGCAGTTCTGCGACTAGGGGAGGTGAGCAGTTCTTC
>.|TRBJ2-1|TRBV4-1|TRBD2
CASSQELAGATNEQFF
TGCGCCAGCAGCCAAGAACTAGCGGGGGCGACCAATGAGCAGTTCTTC
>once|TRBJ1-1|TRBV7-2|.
CASSDRNTEAFF
TGTGCCAGCAGTGACAGGAACACTGAAGCTTTCTTT
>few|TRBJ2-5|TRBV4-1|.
CASSHRPASQETQYF
TGCGCCAGCAGCCATAGACCGGCTAGCCAAGAGACCCAGTACTTC
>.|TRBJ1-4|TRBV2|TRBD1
CASTRDRMATNEKLFF
TGTGCCAGCACCCGGGACAGGATGGCAACTAATGAAAAACTGTTTTTT
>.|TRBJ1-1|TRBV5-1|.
CASSLERVEGEAFF
TGCGCCAGCAGCTTGGAAAGGGTGGAGGGTGAAGCTTTCTTT
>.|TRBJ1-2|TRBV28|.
CASSLVRTYGYTF
TGTGCCAGCAGTTTAGTCCGGACTTATGGCTACACCTTC
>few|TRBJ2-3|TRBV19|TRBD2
CASSGSGGSVSTDTQYF
TGTGCCAGTAGCGGGAGCGGGGGGTCCGTTAGCACAGATACGCAGTATTTT
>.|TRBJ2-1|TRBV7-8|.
CASSPPGLSSYNEQFF
TGTGCCAGCAGCCCCCCGGGACTCAGCTCCTACAATGAGCAGTTCTTC
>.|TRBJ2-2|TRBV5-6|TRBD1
CASSRGTGSPGELFF
TGTGCCAGCAGCCGCGGGACAGGGAGCCCCGGGGAGCTGTTTTTT